The 17 T cell receptor beta chains below were found in one sample sequenced in a study of T cell responses to AZD1222 COVID-19 vaccine. Sequencing used immunoSEQ multiplex PCR; TCRdb keeps in-frame clones, though not all of them. This table holds around 190,000 clones, approximately 94% found once. This material consisted of peripheral blood, taken 28 days after the second AZD1222 dose. Receptors were obtained from an adult who received the AZD1222 COVID-19 vaccine.

V is TRBV6-5 and J is TRBJ1-1, with 11 bases fitting TRBD1. J gave up 2 bases and V 0 bases, and 2 bases lay outside the gene matches. Germline lookup yields CDR1 MNHEY and CDR2 SVGAGI. This CDR3 region has 16 residues. The CDR3 spells CASSYSDRGLNTEAFF. CDR3 nucleotide sequence: TGTGCCAGCAGTTACTCGGACAGGGGGCTAAACACTGAAGCTTTCTTT.

The chain couples TRBV20-1 to TRBJ1-1; perhaps TRBD1 as D (6 bases). The ends were cut back, 3 bases at V and 3 bases at J, with 11 bases in the middle. Germline V gives CDR1 DFQATT, CDR2 SNEGSKA (reference sequence). The CDR3 covers 13 residues. The CDR3 DNA reads TGCAGTGCTAGTCCGACAGGCTACACTGAAGCTTTCTTT. Its translation: CSASPTGYTEAFF.

The J gene is TRBJ2-5, the V gene TRBV5-1; D not certain. Germline V gives CDR1 SGHRS, CDR2 YFSETQ. Trimming removed 0 bases at V and 5 bases at J, with 11 bases between. The CDR3 has 14 residues. CDR3 protein: CASSLGRTDETQYF. The CDR3 DNA reads as TGCGCCAGCAGCTTGGGGCGGACCGACGAGACCCAGTACTTC.

The chain couples TRBV20-1 to TRBJ2-1; TRBD2 aligns across 8 bases. Germline V CDR1 and CDR2: DFQATT, SNEGSKA (reference sequence). There are 15 residues in the CDR3. J gave up 3 bases and V 3 bases, and 7 bases lay outside the gene matches. CDR3 in DNA: TGCAGTGCTAGTTCCGGGGGGGCTATCTACAATGAGCAGTTCTTC. Protein product: CSASSGGAIYNEQFF.

The chain combines TRBV24-1 with TRBJ2-3, with TRBD1 as a possible D gene (6 bases). Trimming shortened V by 5 bases and J by 4 bases, and 15 bases separated the two germline ends. This CDR3 has 15 amino acids. CDR1 and CDR2 from the germline V gene are KGHDR and SFDVKD. In DNA, the CDR3 is TGTGCCACCAGTGTCGGACAGTCAGGTCCAGATACGCAGTATTTT. Its translation: CATSVGQSGPDTQYF.

The chain is built from TRBV12-3 or TRBV12-4 and TRBJ1-6; tentatively, D is TRBD1 (5 bases). Trimming stripped 9 bases from V and 7 bases from J, with 13 bases between. The CDR3 consists of 13 residues. The CDR3 sequence: CASKGQGNSPLHF. The CDR3 DNA sequence: TGTGCCAGTAAGGGGCAGGGAAATTCACCCCTCCACTTT.

The V gene is TRBV2, the J gene TRBJ1-2; D gene uncertain. The CDR3 is made up of 12 amino acids. With 5 bases removed from V and 8 bases from J, the gap between germline ends came to 12 bases. The germline V gene encodes CDR1 SNHLY and CDR2 FYNNEI. DNA of the CDR3: TGTGCCAGCAGTCAGACCCGAGCGGGCTACACCTTC. It yields the protein CASSQTRAGYTF.

The genes are TRBV18 and TRBJ1-4, with D perhaps matching TRBD1 (5 bases). This CDR3 region has 15 residues. Germline CDR1 is KGHSH and CDR2 is LQKENI. Trimming removed 2 bases at V and 4 bases at J, with 11 bases between. In DNA, the CDR3 is TGTGCCAGCTCACCAGGGGCAGGGAATAATGAAAAACTGTTTTTT. This gives the protein CASSPGAGNNEKLFF.

The chain couples TRBV7-9 to TRBJ2-7; D gene uncertain. The V end was cut by 0 bases, the J end by 6 bases, with 12 bases between. This CDR3 spans 14 amino acids. Germline V lookup: CDR1 SEHNR, CDR2 FQNEAQ (reference sequence). The CDR3 coding sequence is TGTGCCAGCAGCTTAGCTCTACAGACGGGCGAGCAGTACTTC. As protein: CASSLALQTGEQYF.

This chain connects TRBV6-5 to TRBJ1-6; no definite D call. Per germline, CDR1 MNHEY and CDR2 SVGAGI. The CDR3 has 12 residues. V was trimmed by 6 bases and J by 6 bases, leaving 6 bases between them. The CDR3 coding sequence is TGTGCCAGCAGGGAGGGTAATTCACCCCTCCACTTT. Amino acids: CASREGNSPLHF.

The chain couples TRBV4-3 to TRBJ2-7, with TRBD2 as a possible D gene (6 bases). Germline values: CDR1 LGHNA, CDR2 YSLEER. The CDR3 consists of 14 residues. The ends were cut back, 3 bases at V and 3 bases at J, with 12 bases in the middle. CDR3 loop: CASSQSGGDYEQYF. For the CDR3, the DNA is TGCGCCAGCAGCCAGTCAGGCGGGGACTACGAGCAGTACTTC.

This chain links TRBV30 with TRBJ1-4; D perhaps matches TRBD1 (5 bases). Germline lookup yields CDR1 GTSNPN and CDR2 SVGIG (reference sequence). The CDR3 is made up of 13 amino acids. The V and J ends lost 2 bases and 3 bases respectively, with 7 bases between them. This chain's CDR3 is CAWSWGANEKLFF. In DNA, the CDR3 is TGTGCCTGGAGTTGGGGGGCTAATGAAAAACTGTTTTTT.

This sequence joins TRBV14 and TRBJ1-3, with D possibly TRBD1 on 5 matching bases. The CDR3 runs to 15 residues. Deletions cut 1 base from V and 4 bases from J, with 11 bases between. Germline-derived CDR1 and CDR2 are SGHDN and FVKESK. CDR3 residues: CASSQVGTPGNTIYF. In DNA, the CDR3 is TGTGCCAGCAGCCAAGTTGGGACCCCAGGAAACACCATATATTTT. The full variable domain, in which reference TRBV14 and TRBJ1-3 provide the parts outside the CDR3, is EAGVTQFPSHSVIEKGQTVTLRCDPISGHDNLYWYRRVMGKEIKFLLHFVKESKQDESGMPNNRFLAERTGGTYSTLKVQPAELEDSGVYFCASSQVGTPGNTIYFGEGSWLTVV.

The chain joins TRBV28 to TRBJ1-1, with a tentative D call TRBD1 (6 bases). V shed 6 bases and J shed 4 bases, with 18 bases lying between them. CDR1 is MDHEN and CDR2 is SYDVKM in the germline V gene. The CDR3 runs 15 residues. CDR3: CASRGRGGASTEAFF. CDR3 in DNA: TGTGCCAGCAGGGGTCGCGGGGGGGCGAGCACTGAAGCTTTCTTT.

This chain connects TRBV6-6 to TRBJ1-1; D uncertain. Germline V gives CDR1 MNHNY, CDR2 SVGAGI (reference sequence). V lost 6 bases and J 6 bases, leaving 11 bases between the germline ends. This CDR3 has 12 amino acids. The CDR3 DNA is TGTGCCAGCAGCCACGTCTATCCTGAAGCTTTCTTT. It specifies CASSHVYPEAFF.

V is TRBV28 and J is TRBJ1-2; D unclear. V lost 5 bases, J lost 2 bases, and 12 bases lay in between. Germline V lookup: CDR1 MDHEN, CDR2 SYDVKM. The CDR3 loop spans 14 amino acids. CDR3 nucleotide sequence: TGTGCCAGCAGTCCGTTTGGACCCAACTATGGCTACACCTTC. Protein product: CASSPFGPNYGYTF.

The chain uses TRBV5-1 and TRBJ2-3; D unclear. Germline V CDR1 and CDR2: SGHRS, YFSETQ. The length of the CDR3 is 13 residues. V gave up 4 bases and J gave up 2 bases, with 8 bases separating them. The CDR3 DNA reads as TGCGCCAGCAGCCGTACGGCCACAGATACGCAGTATTTT. It encodes CASSRTATDTQYF.